The next 28 T cell receptor beta chains were all read from a single sample in a study of OX40 agonist ivuxolimab in advanced cancers. Receptors were amplified or captured by the immunoSEQ multiplex PCR assay. TCRdb carries this immuneACCESS record with in-frame sequences only. Its versions omit some clonotypes, under half of them owing to an unresolved V gene in the studies checked, with the rest unexplained. The table for this sample lists roughly 70,000 clones; about 87% of them were counted only once. The ten largest clones capture roughly 3% of the sample. The sequenced sample was CD4+ or CD8+ T cells sorted from blood, obtained in a trial of the OX40 agonist ivuxolimab. The receptors shown here come from an adult with an advanced solid tumor such as melanoma, head and neck, liver or kidney cancer.

This sequence joins TRBV27 and TRBJ2-2, with D tentatively TRBD2 (5 bases). From germline, CDR1 is MNHEY and CDR2 SMNVEV (reference sequence). V lost 8 bases and J 2 bases, leaving 15 bases between the germline ends. CDR3 length: 15 residues. This CDR3 is CASRGHGINTGELFF. The CDR3 DNA is TGTGCCAGCCGGGGTCACGGAATAAACACCGGGGAGCTGTTTTTT.

The rearrangement links TRBV28 to TRBJ2-7; 9 bases align to TRBD1. V trimming: 5 bases; J trimming: 4 bases; junction bases outside the gene matches: 12. Germline loops: CDR1 MDHEN, CDR2 SYDVKM. The length of the CDR3 is 16 residues. The CDR3 DNA reads TGTGCCAGCAGTCCAGCACAGGGGGCGGACCTTTACGAGCAGTACTTC. Translated: CASSPAQGADLYEQYF. The full variable domain, its missing parts supplied by reference TRBV28 and TRBJ2-7, is DVKVTQSSRYLVKRTGEKVFLECVQDMDHENMFWYRQDPGLGLRLIYFSYDVKMKEKGDIPEGYSVSREKKERFSLILESASTNQTSMYLCASSPAQGADLYEQYFGPGTRLTVT.

This rearrangement joins TRBV5-1 to TRBJ1-4, with D possibly being TRBD1 (6 bases). V was clipped by 1 base and J by 0 bases, with 16 bases between them. The CDR3 sequence is 18 residues long. Germline V CDR1 and CDR2: SGHRS, YFSETQ. CDR3 bases: TGCGCCAGCAGCTTGATGAGTGGGGGGCAGGCAACTAATGAAAAACTGTTTTTT. The encoded protein is CASSLMSGGQATNEKLFF.

The chain joins TRBV19 to TRBJ2-5, with 8 nucleotides matching TRBD2. The J segment lost 0 bases and the V segment lost 6 bases, leaving 6 bases of the junction unmatched. The CDR3 has 15 amino acids. Per the germline V gene, CDR1 is LNHDA and CDR2 is SQIVND (reference sequence). CDR3 sequence reads: CASSMSGSYQETQYF. CDR3 nucleotides: TGTGCCAGTAGCATGAGCGGGAGCTACCAAGAGACCCAGTACTTC. Based on the CDR3 plus reference TRBV19 and TRBJ2-5, the full variable domain is DGGITQSPKYLFRKEGQNVTLSCEQNLNHDAMYWYRQDPGQGLRLIYYSQIVNDFQKGDIAEGYSVSREKKESFPLTVTSAQKNPTAFYLCASSMSGSYQETQYFGPGTRLLVL.

CDR3 nucleotides: TGCGCCAGCAGCTTGGATACCGGGGAGCTGTTTTTT. This gives the protein CASSLDTGELFF. The rearrangement uses TRBV5-1 and TRBJ2-2; D unclear. There are 12 residues in the CDR3. The germline V gene encodes CDR1 SGHRS and CDR2 YFSETQ. Trimming took 0 bases from V and 5 from J, leaving 2 bases between them. The variable domain in full, with the rest retrieved from reference TRBV5-1 and TRBJ2-2, is KAGVTQTPRYLIKTRGQQVTLSCSPISGHRSVSWYQQTPGQGLQFLFEYFSETQRNKGNFPGRFSGRQFSNSRSEMNVSTLELGDSALYLCASSLDTGELFFGEGSRLTVL.

The chain links TRBV6-5 to TRBJ1-3, with 8 bases aligning to TRBD1. Germline V CDR1 and CDR2: MNHEY, SVGAGI. The CDR3 is 13 amino acids. After removal of 6 bases from V and 4 bases from J, the junction contained 2 bases not matched to a gene. CDR3 DNA: TGTGCCAGCAGACAGGGGGTCGGAAACACCATATATTTT. As protein: CASRQGVGNTIYF.

This clone occurred a few times. The gene calls are TRBV28 and TRBJ2-7; D is possibly TRBD2 (5 bases). The CDR3 is 13 residues long. Trimming stripped 4 bases from V and 2 bases from J, with 9 bases between. Germline V gene sequence: CDR1 MDHEN, CDR2 SYDVKM. CDR3 protein: CASSSSGPYEQYF. The CDR3 DNA reads as TGTGCCAGCAGTTCCAGCGGTCCCTACGAGCAGTACTTC. Full variable domain (rest looked up from reference TRBV28 and TRBJ2-7): DVKVTQSSRYLVKRTGEKVFLECVQDMDHENMFWYRQDPGLGLRLIYFSYDVKMKEKGDIPEGYSVSREKKERFSLILESASTNQTSMYLCASSSSGPYEQYFGPGTRLTVT.

The chain combines TRBV5-1 with TRBJ2-5, with a possible D match to TRBD2 (5 bases). Trimming removed 4 bases at V and 1 base at J, with 11 bases between. This CDR3 region has 14 residues. Germline lookup yields CDR1 SGHRS and CDR2 YFSETQ. The CDR3 here is CASSTGRGQETQYF. CDR3 in DNA: TGCGCCAGCAGCACTGGGAGAGGCCAAGAGACCCAGTACTTC.

The rearrangement links TRBV6-1 to TRBJ2-7; D may be TRBD2 (6 bases). The germline V and J ends were trimmed by 0 bases and 0 bases, with 9 bases remaining between them. The CDR3 is made up of 15 amino acids. Germline V CDR1 and CDR2: MNHNS, SASEGT. Here the CDR3 DNA reads TGTGCCAGCAGTGAAGCACCCGGGAGCTCCTACGAGCAGTACTTC. It yields the protein CASSEAPGSSYEQYF.

The J gene is TRBJ1-2, the V gene TRBV7-9; D is perhaps TRBD1 (6 bases). The V end lost 5 bases, the J end lost 6 bases, and 13 bases lay between the germline ends. From germline, CDR1 is SEHNR and CDR2 FQNEAQ (reference sequence). The CDR3 runs 13 residues. CDR3: CASSVREGDGYTF. CDR3 sequence (DNA): TGTGCCAGCAGCGTGAGAGAGGGGGATGGCTACACCTTC.

With respect to this clone: Other DNA sequences in this sample translate to the same CDR3. The V call is TRBV30, the J call TRBJ2-6, with 8 nucleotides matching TRBD2. This CDR3 contains 16 residues. J gave up 2 bases and V 0 bases, and 3 bases lay outside the gene matches. The germline gives CDR1 GTSNPN, CDR2 SVGIG (reference sequence). CDR3 loop: CAWSVRGGAGANVLTF. The CDR3 DNA reads TGTGCCTGGAGTGTACGGGGGGGGGCTGGGGCCAACGTCCTGACTTTC.

The V call is TRBV7-2, the J call TRBJ1-5; D unclear. V lost 1 base to trimming and J lost 7 bases, with 8 bases between them. The CDR3 has 13 residues. Germline assignment: CDR1 SGHTA and CDR2 FQGNSA. Here the CDR3 DNA reads TGTGCCAGCAGCTTAGAAAGGAAACAGCCCCAGCATTTT. Translation: CASSLERKQPQHF.

To note about this clone: Relative to the germline gene, one junction end is altered; a read error may explain this. The chain recombines TRBV13 with TRBJ1-3; a weak D match, TRBD1 (6 bases). This CDR3 is built from 15 residues. Germline-derived CDR1 and CDR2 are PRHDT and FYEKMQ (reference sequence). The CDR3 nucleotides are TGTGCCAACAGCTTGGACAGCCGCTCTGGAAACACCATATATTTT. It translates to CANSLDSRSGNTIYF.

This clone was seen just once. The rearrangement uses TRBV18 and TRBJ2-5; D gene unclear. V was shortened by 0 bases and J by 0 bases, with 8 bases between the two germline ends. This CDR3 comprises 15 residues. Germline values: CDR1 KGHSH, CDR2 LQKENI. The CDR3 coding sequence is TGTGCCAGCTCACCACCGTTCCGGGACCAAGAGACCCAGTACTTC. Its protein product is CASSPPFRDQETQYF. The entire variable domain, with the rest obtained from reference TRBV18 and TRBJ2-5, is as follows: NAGVMQNPRHLVRRRGQEARLRCSPMKGHSHVYWYRQLPEEGLKFMVYLQKENIIDESGMPKERFSAEFPKEGPSILRIQQVVRGDSAAYFCASSPPFRDQETQYFGPGTRLLVL.

V usage is TRBV7-9 and J usage is TRBJ2-2, with TRBD2 as a possible D gene (5 bases). The CDR3 loop spans 14 amino acids. Germline loops: CDR1 SEHNR, CDR2 FQNEAQ (reference sequence). V was cut by 5 bases and J by 10 bases, with 17 bases left in between. CDR3 DNA sequence: TGTGCCAGCAGCACCCTAGCAGACGGGGAGGAGCTGTTTTTT. This encodes CASSTLADGEELFF.

As concerns this clone: Other DNA sequences of this sample code for an identical CDR3. The chain couples TRBV6-6 to TRBJ2-3; TRBD2 aligns across 9 bases. Germline CDR1 and CDR2: MNHNY and SVGAGI (reference sequence). With 2 bases clipped from V and 2 bases from J, the junction kept 5 bases outside the gene matches. This CDR3 is 16 amino acids long. The CDR3 DNA reads TGTGCCAGCAGTTACGGGGCGGGGGGGTCCACAGATACGCAGTATTTT. Translated: CASSYGAGGSTDTQYF.

V and J are TRBV6-1 and TRBJ2-5, with D tentatively TRBD1 (6 bases). The V and J ends lost 6 bases and 5 bases respectively, with 19 bases between them. This CDR3 is 15 amino acids long. Looked up from germline, CDR1 is MNHNS and CDR2 is SASEGT. The CDR3, as DNA: TGTGCCAGCAGAGGGGGACATGGACTTTGGGAGACCCAGTACTTC. It translates to CASRGGHGLWETQYF.

The chain combines TRBV30 with TRBJ1-2; D unclear. Trimming took 2 bases from V and 4 from J, leaving 14 bases between them. From germline, CDR1 is GTSNPN and CDR2 SVGIG (reference sequence). This CDR3 is 14 amino acids long. CDR3 coding DNA: TGTGCCTGGAGTTGGAGGCTTACAGCCTATGGCTACACCTTC. Translated, it gives CAWSWRLTAYGYTF.

The chain combines TRBV2 with TRBJ2-1; D possibly corresponds to TRBD2 (5 bases). Trimming stripped 8 bases from V and 7 bases from J, with 18 bases between. The CDR3 spans 14 residues. Germline V CDR1 and CDR2: SNHLY, FYNNEI. This CDR3 is CASFKEGFGNEQFF. In DNA, the CDR3 is TGTGCCAGCTTCAAAGAGGGATTTGGAAATGAGCAGTTCTTC.

The CDR3 sequence: CASSSPVRAGGRSSYNEQFF. The CDR3 nucleotides read TGTGCCAGCAGTTCCCCCGTTCGAGCGGGAGGGCGGAGCTCCTACAATGAGCAGTTCTTC. The chain couples TRBV28 to TRBJ2-1; 10 bases line up with TRBD2. Germline-derived CDR1 and CDR2 are MDHEN and SYDVKM. This CDR3 has 20 residues. Unmatched junction bases numbered 15, after V lost 4 bases and J lost 0 bases.

This clone was counted a single time. The V gene is TRBV6-1, the J gene TRBJ2-2; D remains unclear. V was shortened by 5 bases and J by 1 base, with 8 bases between the two germline ends. CDR3 length: 14 amino acids. Per germline, CDR1 MNHNS and CDR2 SASEGT. CDR3 sequence: CASSRRWNTGELFF. CDR3 nucleotide sequence: TGTGCCAGCAGTCGAAGGTGGAACACCGGGGAGCTGTTTTTT.

The chain couples TRBV14 to TRBJ2-2, with 7 bases fitting TRBD1. After removal of 5 bases from V and 5 bases from J, the junction contained 5 bases not matched to a gene. CDR3 length: 14 amino acids. The germline CDR1 and CDR2 sequences are SGHDN and FVKESK. In DNA, the CDR3 is TGTGCCAGCAGCTGGCAGGGGGTTACCGGGGAGCTGTTTTTT. Amino acid sequence: CASSWQGVTGELFF.

The V gene is TRBV30, the J gene TRBJ1-2; D is perhaps TRBD1 (6 bases). CDR3 length equals 14 residues. V was cut by 1 base and J by 1 base, with 10 bases left in between. Germline CDR1 is GTSNPN and CDR2 is SVGIG (reference sequence). The CDR3 is CAWSGEGHNYGYTF. The DNA for the CDR3 is TGTGCCTGGAGTGGGGAGGGACATAACTATGGCTACACCTTC.

A single count supports this clone. The V gene is TRBV29-1, the J gene TRBJ2-4, with D hard to call. Germline assignment: CDR1 SQVTM and CDR2 ANQGSEA. V lost 6 bases to trimming and J lost 0 bases, with 12 bases between them. The CDR3 runs to 14 residues. This chain's CDR3 is CSVYESLAKNIQYF. Written as DNA, the CDR3 is TGCAGCGTCTACGAGTCCCTAGCCAAAAACATTCAGTACTTC.

The chain is built from TRBV2 and TRBJ2-2; TRBD2 agrees at 9 bases. J was trimmed by 7 bases and V by 4 bases; bases with no gene match: 7. CDR3 length: 15 amino acids. Germline V lookup: CDR1 SNHLY, CDR2 FYNNEI. This CDR3 is CASSAKREAVGELFF. In DNA form, the CDR3 reads TGTGCCAGCAGTGCAAAGCGGGAGGCGGTCGGGGAGCTGTTTTTT.

The chain carries TRBV7-2 and TRBJ1-2; D call uncertain. Germline CDR1 SGHTA, CDR2 FQGNSA. Trimming cost V 0 bases and J 2 bases, with 7 bases left between them. The length of the CDR3 is 14 residues. As DNA, the CDR3 is TGTGCCAGCAGCTTAGCGCCCATAAACTATGGCTACACCTTC. Translating gives CASSLAPINYGYTF.

The chain has TRBV5-4 and TRBJ2-3; D is tentatively TRBD1 or TRBD2 (6 bases each). This CDR3 comprises 15 residues. Trimming shortened V by 3 bases and J by 2 bases, and 13 bases separated the two germline ends. CDR1 and CDR2 from the germline V gene are SGHNT and YYREEE (reference sequence). The CDR3 coding sequence is TGTGCCAGCAGCTGGGACGGGGGCAACACAGATACGCAGTATTTT. Translated: CASSWDGGNTDTQYF.

This clone showed up just once. V and J are TRBV5-1 and TRBJ2-1, with 7 bases matching TRBD2. Losses at the gene ends were 0 bases for V and 6 bases for J; bases not matched to a gene: 6. This CDR3 spans 15 amino acids. Germline V gene sequence: CDR1 SGHRS, CDR2 YFSETQ. CDR3 sequence (DNA): TGCGCCAGCAGCTTGGGGCTAGCGGCCATCAATGAGCAGTTCTTC. This codes for CASSLGLAAINEQFF.